This T cell receptor (beta chain) was sequenced for a study of PD-L1 blockade in urothelial cancer (dated by TCRdb to about 2017). With regard to the full study: All patients started therapy around 2014 and received atezolizumab 1,200 mg intravenously every 3 weeks. About 90% of the roughly 29 patients were identified as males with urothelial cancer of bladder origin, and a prior smoking history was reported by 18 of 29 patients. Pretreatment blood TCR-seq was available for nearly 30 patients, at least one posttreatment blood collection was obtained for roughly 24 patients, and tumor TCR-seq was available for roughly 24 patients. Somatic, immune and clinical correlates of response to PD-L1 blockade with atezolizumab in urothelial cancer were the focus of an exploratory multi-omic analysis. Blood samples gave median yields of approximately 130,000 T cells and some 80,000 unique TCRs, along with a median clonality of roughly 0.08. Blood samples were analyzed at 3 weeks after treatment start (second dose) and at 6 weeks after treatment start. TCR sequencing covered pretreatment tumor samples and matched, serially collected peripheral blood taken before and after atezolizumab treatment. Patients had an ECOG performance status of 0 or 1 and had received between 0 and 3 prior chemotherapy regimens. Durable clinical benefit was defined as progression-free survival longer than 6 months, and TCR features were also tested against progression-free and overall survival. In the same patients, pretreatment tumors underwent whole exome sequencing and RNA sequencing in addition to TCR sequencing. Roughly ten patients achieved durable clinical benefit and some 20 did not. Summary of the overall study and its limitations: At 3 weeks after the start of treatment, tumor-associated TCR clones in peripheral blood had expanded more in patients with durable benefit (n ≈ 24, p = 0.022). A pretreatment peripheral blood TCR clonality below the median was linked to improved progression-free and overall survival. Because the sample size was small (n = 29) and many of the analyses were exploratory, the results are meant to be hypothesis-generating.

Each PCR received spiked-in synthetic TCR analog templates so that absolute template abundance could be estimated from read counts. The immunoSEQ assay used bias-controlled V and J gene primers to amplify TCRbeta CDR3 regions from genomic DNA. Rearranged TCRbeta segments were sequenced at approximately 20X coverage. The paper's processing steps were these. Sequencing errors were corrected by clustering, and CDR3s were annotated against IMGT so that V, D and J genes could be assigned. Only productive TCRbeta rearrangements were used in downstream analyses, excluding out-of-frame or stop-codon sequences. To compute clonality, Shannon entropy was normalized by the log of the number of unique productive sequences and then subtracted from one. Clones differing between time points or between blood and tumor were identified using Fisher's exact test with Benjamini-Hochberg correction, with an adjusted p below 0.01 applied as the threshold. Drawn from immuneACCESS, this table holds only the in-frame rearrangements with V and J called that TCRdb kept. Clones are partly lost; checked studies trace under half to an unresolved V gene and leave the rest unexplained. That table supplies the V and J calls and clone size; D and trimming were determined from the DNA. This sample has approximately 65,000 clones in its table, and roughly 91% of those were observed once. The ten top clones hold less than 4% of the sample.

In the case of this clone: The target of this receptor is not known. Base qualities are missing; no much larger clone stands one base away.

The cohort included 25 to 35 patients with locally advanced or metastatic urothelial carcinoma who were treated at Memorial Sloan Kettering on a trial protocol. Peripheral blood mononuclear cells were collected pretreatment and during treatment, at between 1 and 8 total time points per patient. The Qiagen DNeasy Blood extraction kit was used to purify genomic DNA from total PBMCs and tumor samples. PBMCs were collected pretreatment and during treatment, and were isolated and stored as previously described. From the germline V gene, CDR1 is MDHEN and CDR2 is SYDVKM. Unmatched junction bases come to 6, with V trimmed by 6 bases and J by 1 base. Inclusive of the bounding cysteine and phenylalanine, the CDR3 is 16 residues long. The CDR3 DNA has 48 bases and is translated from base 1.

The receptor was derived from a man aged 55-75 years with urothelial cancer. This specimen consisted of PBMCs, obtained around atezolizumab (anti-PD-L1) treatment. The V gene is TRBV28 and the J gene is TRBJ2-5; 12 nucleotides in the junction match TRBD2. The CDR3 protein is CASRRLAGGFQETQYF. At the DNA level, the sequence is TGTGCCAGCAGACGGCTAGCGGGAGGGTTCCAAGAGACCCAGTACTTC.